One sample yielded the 4 T cell receptor beta chains listed below, sequenced in a study of blood T cell repertoires in COVID-19. Profiled with immunoSEQ multiplex PCR; TCRdb holds only in-frame clones, not every one. In the table there are around 77,000 clones, about 85% of which are singletons. Material for sequencing was peripheral blood. The source is an elderly man with acute or convalescent COVID-19.

The V call is TRBV5-1, the J call TRBJ1-6; 7 bases align to TRBD1. This CDR3 has 14 amino acids. After removal of 4 bases from V and 9 bases from J, the junction contained 7 bases not matched to a gene. Germline CDR1 reads SGHRS; CDR2 reads YFSETQ. The CDR3 loop is CASSPRDRTSPLHF. The CDR3 nucleotides are TGCGCCAGCAGCCCTCGGGACAGAACTTCACCCCTCCACTTT.

This sequence joins TRBV28 and TRBJ1-4; the match to TRBD1 covers 8 bases. This CDR3 is 16 amino acids long. The germline V gene encodes CDR1 MDHEN and CDR2 SYDVKM. The V gene end was trimmed by 4 bases and the J gene end by 6 bases; junction bases not matched to a gene: 10. The CDR3 DNA is TGTGCCAGCAGTTCCGGACAGGGACGAATTTATGAAAAACTGTTTTTT. Protein: CASSSGQGRIYEKLFF.

The chain uses TRBV5-1 and TRBJ2-5, with 7 nucleotides matching TRBD2. V shed 4 bases, J shed 2 bases, and the junction held 14 bases outside the gene matches. This CDR3 contains 17 residues. The germline V gene has CDR1 SGHRS and CDR2 YFSETQ. In DNA, the CDR3 is TGCGCCAGCAGCAAAAGTCCTAGCGGAGAACCACAAGAGACCCAGTACTTC. It encodes CASSKSPSGEPQETQYF.

The V gene is TRBV28, the J gene TRBJ2-3, with no clear D. This CDR3 contains 12 residues. CDR1 and CDR2 (germline): MDHEN, SYDVKM. Trimming removed 5 bases at V and 2 bases at J, with 5 bases between. The CDR3 DNA sequence: TGTGCCAGCAGTCTTTACACAGATACGCAGTATTTT. Amino acid sequence: CASSLYTDTQYF. Together with reference TRBV28 and TRBJ2-3, the CDR3 gives the full variable domain: DVKVTQSSRYLVKRTGEKVFLECVQDMDHENMFWYRQDPGLGLRLIYFSYDVKMKEKGDIPEGYSVSREKKERFSLILESASTNQTSMYLCASSLYTDTQYFGPGTRLTVL.